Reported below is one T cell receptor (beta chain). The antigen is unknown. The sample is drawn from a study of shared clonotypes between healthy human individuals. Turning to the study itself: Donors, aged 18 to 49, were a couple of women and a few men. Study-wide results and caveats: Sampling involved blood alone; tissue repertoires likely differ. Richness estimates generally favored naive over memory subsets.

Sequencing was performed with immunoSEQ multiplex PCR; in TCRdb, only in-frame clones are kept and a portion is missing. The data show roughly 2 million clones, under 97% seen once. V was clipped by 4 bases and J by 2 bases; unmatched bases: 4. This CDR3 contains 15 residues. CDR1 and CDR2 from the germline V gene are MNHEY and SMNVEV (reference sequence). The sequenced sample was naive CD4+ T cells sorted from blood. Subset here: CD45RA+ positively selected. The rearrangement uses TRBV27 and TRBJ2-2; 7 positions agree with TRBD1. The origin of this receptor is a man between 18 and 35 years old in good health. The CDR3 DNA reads TGTGCCAGCAGTTCGGGACAGATAAACACCGGGGAGCTGTTTTTT. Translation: CASSSGQINTGELFF.